A selection of T cell receptor beta chains follows, all from one sample in a study of cytomegalovirus exposure and HLA in healthy donors. The protocol was immunoSEQ multiplex PCR, while the TCRdb copy is restricted to in-frame clones and leaves out a portion. Found here are about 190,000 clones, 80% to 90% of them singletons; the top ten hold about 1.7%. Input material: PBMCs. The origin of the receptors is a man in his forties in good health and CMV-seropositive. Each CDR3 is given with its conserved first and last residue. The D gene is left open where the match is weak. Where a row states a size, it is once, few, many or the class of an expanded clone; other rows omit it.

>TRBV7-9|-|TRBJ2-3|-
CSSRLGTDTQYF
TGTTCCAGCAGACTCGGCACAGATACGCAGTATTTT
>TRBV10-3|-|TRBJ1-2|TRBD1
CAISESPGGSNYGYTF
TGTGCCATCAGTGAGTCTCCAGGGGGCTCGAACTATGGCTACACCTTC
>TRBV5-5|-|TRBJ2-1|TRBD2
CASTDWTSSPEQFF
TGTGCCAGCACCGATTGGACTAGCAGCCCTGAGCAGTTCTTC
>TRBV5-1|-|TRBJ2-7|-
CASSLAGPYEQYF
TGCGCCAGCAGCTTGGCAGGGCCCTACGAGCAGTACTTC
>TRBV29-1|-|TRBJ1-2|-
CSVELQARAYGYTF
TGCAGCGTTGAATTGCAGGCGCGCGCCTATGGCTACACCTTC
>TRBV15|-|TRBJ1-4|-
CATSRVQNEKLFF
TGTGCCACCAGCAGAGTTCAGAATGAAAAACTGTTTTTT
>TRBV19|-|TRBJ1-2|-
CASTPRLLNYGYTF
TGTGCCAGTACCCCACGGTTACTAAACTATGGCTACACCTTC
>TRBV7-3|-|TRBJ2-1|TRBD1
CASSPTGGYNEQFF
TGTGCCAGCAGCCCTACAGGGGGCTACAATGAGCAGTTCTTC
>TRBV6-1|-|TRBJ1-2|-
CASSEVGGQSYTF
TGTGCCAGCAGTGAAGTGGGGGGGCAGAGTTACACCTTC
>TRBV7-9|-|TRBJ2-3|-
CASVFSDTQYF
TGTGCCAGCGTTTTTTCGGATACGCAGTATTTT
>TRBV6-1|-|TRBJ1-1|TRBD1
CASSGTGDKEAFF
TGTGCCAGCAGCGGGACAGGGGACAAAGAAGCTTTCTTT
>TRBV4-3|-|TRBJ1-4|TRBD1
CASSPRDSSREKLFF
TGCGCCAGCAGCCCAAGGGACAGCTCCAGGGAAAAACTGTTTTTT
>TRBV6-5|-|TRBJ2-1|TRBD2
CASSFPGGDEQFF
TGTGCCAGCAGTTTTCCCGGGGGGGATGAGCAGTTCTTC
>TRBV9|-|TRBJ1-2|-
CASSVVEGGGYTF
TGTGCCAGCAGCGTAGTTGAGGGTGGTGGCTACACCTTC
>TRBV12-5|-|TRBJ2-1|-
CASGLAGTYNEQFF
TGTGCTAGTGGTTTAGCCGGGACCTACAATGAGCAGTTCTTC
>TRBV29-1|once|TRBJ2-2|-
CSVARTIRGELFF
TGCAGCGTTGCACGGACTATTCGCGGGGAGCTGTTTTTT
>TRBV7-2|-|TRBJ2-1|TRBD2
CASSPLVLAGYNEQFF
TGTGCCAGCAGCCCGTTGGTGCTAGCGGGCTACAATGAGCAGTTCTTC